One and the same sample provided the 20 T cell receptor beta chains below, sequenced in a study of blood T cell repertoires in COVID-19. This table comes from immunoSEQ multiplex PCR, and its TCRdb copy is limited to in-frame clones, with some not included. This sample yields 200,000 to 250,000 clones, of which about 82% are seen a single time; approximately 13% belongs to the top ten. The specimen was peripheral blood. The receptor source for this set is an elderly man with acute or convalescent COVID-19.

The table lists this clone with a count of one. The rearrangement links TRBV25-1 to TRBJ2-7; 9 bases map to TRBD1. V shed 4 bases and J 6 bases; nucleotides not matched to a gene: 4. CDR3 length equals 13 residues. The V gene's germline CDR1 is MGHDK and CDR2 SYGVNS. The CDR3 region has the DNA TGTGCCAGCAGTGGGGACAGGGTCGTCGAGCAGTACTTC. As protein: CASSGDRVVEQYF.

CDR3 region: CASSQPGLAHLTYNEQFF. CDR3 DNA: TGTGCCAGCAGCCAGCCGGGACTAGCGCATCTAACCTACAATGAGCAGTTCTTC. V usage is TRBV5-5 and J usage is TRBJ2-1; TRBD2 matches 10 bases. With 4 bases clipped from V and 2 bases from J, the junction kept 12 bases outside the gene matches. Per the germline V gene, CDR1 is SGHKS and CDR2 is YYEKEE (reference sequence). CDR3 length: 18 residues.

The V and J genes are TRBV6-2 or TRBV6-3 and TRBJ1-2; the match to TRBD1 covers 8 bases. Germline lookup yields CDR1 MNHEY and CDR2 SVGEGT. The CDR3 length is 14 residues. J was trimmed by 4 bases and V by 4 bases; bases with no gene match: 5. CDR3 sequence: CASSSTGGTYGYTF. In nucleotides, the CDR3 is TGTGCCAGCAGTTCAACAGGGGGAACCTATGGCTACACCTTC.

The chain combines TRBV3-1 (or the pseudogene TRBV3-2) with TRBJ2-1; the match to TRBD1 covers 7 bases. V shed 4 bases and J 4 bases; nucleotides not matched to a gene: 7. The germline V gene has CDR1 LGHDT and CDR2 YNNKEL (reference sequence). The CDR3 spans 15 residues. This CDR3 reads CASSPRTGFYNEQFF. CDR3 in DNA: TGTGCCAGCAGCCCTCGGACAGGATTTTACAATGAGCAGTTCTTC.

The chain joins TRBV7-2 to TRBJ1-2; TRBD1 matches 7 bases. This CDR3 has 15 amino acids. Trimming cost V 0 bases and J 2 bases; bases outside gene matches: 3. In germline, CDR1 is SGHTA, CDR2 FQGNSA. The CDR3 region is CASSLAQGPNYGYTF. The DNA for the CDR3 is TGTGCCAGCAGCTTAGCACAGGGGCCGAACTATGGCTACACCTTC.

The chain recombines TRBV28 with TRBJ1-2, with a weak D call TRBD1 (6 bases). Germline lookup yields CDR1 MDHEN and CDR2 SYDVKM. Trimming removed 9 bases at V and 0 bases at J, with 17 bases between. The CDR3 totals 15 residues. The CDR3 is CASERAGDANYGYTF. In nucleotides, the CDR3 is TGTGCCAGTGAGAGGGCAGGGGACGCTAACTATGGCTACACCTTC.

V is TRBV9 and J is TRBJ2-7; 9 bases match TRBD1. Germline V gene lookup returns CDR1 SGDLS and CDR2 YYNGEE. Trimming cost V 3 bases and J 6 bases; bases outside gene matches: 16. This CDR3 contains 17 residues. The CDR3 bases are TGTGCCAGCAGCGCCTTGGGGGGAGGGACAGGGCTTGCCGAGCAGTACTTC. Translated, it gives CASSALGGGTGLAEQYF.

CDR3 residues: CAIRGGALGLAGPAQETQYF. The CDR3 nucleotides read TGTGCCATCAGAGGGGGGGCCCTGGGACTAGCGGGGCCAGCTCAAGAGACCCAGTACTTC. This sequence joins TRBV10-3 and TRBJ2-5; 13 bases match TRBD2. Looked up from germline, CDR1 is ENHRY and CDR2 is SYGVKD. CDR3 length: 20 amino acids. After removal of 6 bases from V and 2 bases from J, the junction contained 18 bases not matched to a gene.

This clone was recorded only once. The chain employs TRBV24-1 and TRBJ2-5, with 10 bases lining up with TRBD1. The junction had 3 bases not matched to a gene; V was cut back by 10 bases and J by 5 bases. Germline lookup yields CDR1 KGHDR and CDR2 SFDVKD. The CDR3 length is 12 residues. CDR3 in amino acids: CATGQGKETQYF. In nucleotides, the CDR3 is TGTGCCACGGGACAGGGGAAGGAGACCCAGTACTTC.

V gene TRBV28 combines with J gene TRBJ2-7; D might be TRBD1 (5 bases). CDR3 length: 16 residues. CDR1 and CDR2 from the germline V gene are MDHEN and SYDVKM. The ends were cut back, 5 bases at V and 1 base at J, with 18 bases in the middle. CDR3 sequence: CASSQGSGQESYEQYF. CDR3 bases: TGTGCCAGCAGTCAAGGGTCCGGACAAGAGTCCTACGAGCAGTACTTC.

The chain employs TRBV15 and TRBJ2-2; 13 positions match TRBD2. CDR1 and CDR2 from the germline V gene are LNHNV and YYDKDF (reference sequence). There are 18 residues in the CDR3. V shed 0 bases and J 6 bases; nucleotides not matched to a gene: 7. Here the CDR3 reads CATSRDTSGRASPGELFF. The DNA of the CDR3 is TGTGCCACCAGCAGAGATACTAGCGGGAGGGCCTCACCCGGGGAGCTGTTTTTT.

The chain uses TRBV6-5 and TRBJ1-1; no clear D gene. Germline V gene lookup returns CDR1 MNHEY and CDR2 SVGAGI. The length of the CDR3 is 13 residues. Between the trimmed V and J ends, which lost 0 bases and 5 bases, there was a span of 7 bases. CDR3 DNA: TGTGCCAGCAGTTACTCGGTCAGGACTGAAGCTTTCTTT. It yields the protein CASSYSVRTEAFF.

This sequence joins TRBV19 and TRBJ2-3; 8 bases agree with TRBD1. Unmatched junction bases numbered 7, after V lost 0 bases and J lost 2 bases. Germline V gene sequence: CDR1 LNHDA, CDR2 SQIVND (reference sequence). This CDR3 spans 17 amino acids. The CDR3: CASSIDRNRGYTDTQYF. The CDR3 bases are TGTGCCAGTAGTATAGATCGGAACAGGGGGTACACAGATACGCAGTATTTT.

CDR3 sequence (DNA): TGTGCCAGCAGTACATTGACTGGGAACACTGAAGCTTTCTTT. This encodes CASSTLTGNTEAFF. The chain recombines TRBV6-5 with TRBJ1-1, with D unclear. The V end was cut by 5 bases, the J end by 1 base, with 11 bases between. Per the germline V gene, CDR1 is MNHEY and CDR2 is SVGAGI. The CDR3 runs 14 residues.

This chain joins TRBV10-3 and TRBJ2-1; weak D call: TRBD2 (6 bases). Looked up from germline, CDR1 is ENHRY and CDR2 is SYGVKD. The CDR3 spans 14 residues. Trimming removed 3 bases at V and 1 base at J, with 7 bases between. The CDR3: CAISERESYNEQFF. The DNA of the CDR3 is TGTGCCATCAGTGAACGGGAGTCCTACAATGAGCAGTTCTTC.

This chain uses TRBV11-1 with TRBJ2-7; TRBD2 matches at 7 bases. Per the germline V gene, CDR1 is SGHAT and CDR2 is FQDESV (reference sequence). The CDR3 is 14 amino acids. The junction had 4 bases not matched to a gene; V was cut back by 1 base and J by 4 bases. The CDR3 loop reads CASSLVRGSYEQYF. In DNA, the CDR3 is TGTGCCAGCAGCTTAGTGCGGGGGTCGTACGAGCAGTACTTC.

The chain links TRBV11-2 to TRBJ2-3; 8 bases agree with TRBD2. Germline CDR1 is SGHAT and CDR2 is FQNNGV. With V trimmed by 5 bases and J by 6 bases, 10 bases remained unmatched. This CDR3 contains 15 residues. CDR3 amino acids: CASSQMAGGMDTQYF. The CDR3 bases are TGTGCCAGCAGCCAGATGGCGGGGGGCATGGATACGCAGTATTTT.

The gene calls are TRBV6-5 and TRBJ2-3; 12 bases are shared with TRBD2. Per the germline V gene, CDR1 is MNHEY and CDR2 is SVGAGI. Trimming cost V 6 bases and J 7 bases; bases outside gene matches: 2. CDR3 length equals 13 residues. This chain's CDR3 is CASRTSGGNTQYF. For the CDR3, the DNA is TGTGCCAGCAGGACTAGCGGGGGAAATACGCAGTATTTT.

There are a few counts of this clone. CDR3 loop: CASSGDRVGEQFF. In DNA form, the CDR3 reads TGTGCCAGCAGCGGAGACAGGGTAGGCGAGCAGTTCTTC. The V gene is TRBV7-2, the J gene TRBJ2-1, with TRBD1 identical over 7 bases. CDR1 and CDR2 (germline): SGHTA, FQGNSA. This CDR3 comprises 13 residues. J lost 10 bases, V lost 5 bases, and 8 bases had no gene match.

This chain links TRBV5-8 with TRBJ1-2, with D hard to call. This CDR3 comprises 16 residues. The germline V gene has CDR1 SGHTS and CDR2 YDEGEE. V was clipped by 3 bases and J by 3 bases, with 18 bases between them. The CDR3 DNA sequence: TGTGCCAGCAGCTGGGCCTTGACGGGAGGCGACTATGGCTACACCTTC. It translates to CASSWALTGGDYGYTF.